One TCR beta chain is described in this entry. The antigen this receptor binds is unknown. There are no base qualities to consult, and no much larger clone falls within one base. In total, roughly 670 healthy bone marrow donors made up the cohort. At the time of sampling, all cohort members were nominally healthy, though unrecorded immune exposures were likely present. The donor was CMV seropositive and was included in the group of approximately 310 seropositive cohort members. Every donor gave a peripheral blood sample, and the peripheral blood mononuclear cells from that sample were used for TCR beta sequencing. Genomic DNA extraction from the blood cell samples was performed with the Qiagen DNeasy Blood Extraction Kit. Library preparation employed the immunoSEQ multiplex PCR assay. For the multiplex PCR, a mixture combining 60 forward primers for TCR Vbeta segments and 13 reverse primers for TCR Jbeta segments was used. A multiplex PCR assay on genomic DNA amplified the CDR3 region of rearranged TCR beta genes. The Illumina HiSeq System was used to sequence the amplified TCR beta libraries as 87-base-pair reads. As for how the authors treated the data: In a later analysis, 70 million to 95 million unique TCR beta chains were counted across the 650 to 700 repertoires, and roughly 11 million of these chains were shared by at least two donors. A nearest-neighbor algorithm error-corrected the raw reads and collapsed the reads into unique sequences, merging closely related sequences to remove PCR and sequencing errors. CDR3 sequences were aligned to IMGT reference sequences to assign V, D and J gene segments. For a sequence to be retained, a match of at least six nucleotides to both a V gene segment and a J gene segment was required. A rearrangement counted as productive if the CDR3 had no stop codons and remained in frame with V and J, and every other rearrangement counted as non-productive. Following IMGT convention, CDR3 was defined as the stretch from the second conserved V-encoded cysteine up to the conserved J-encoded phenylalanine. The earlier analysis of 587 of the donors excluded sequences that lacked an unambiguous match to a single V gene segment. In an earlier analysis of roughly 500 of the donors, V segments were called functional above 56.7% productive rearrangements and were called segregating when the between-donor standard deviation exceeded 5%. A statistical classification framework was built for diagnosing cytomegalovirus status from the catalog of TCR beta chain sequences. In a later analysis, TCR nucleotide sequences were compared against IMGT/GENE-DB human TR gene sequences so that V and J genes could be assigned. A later analysis assigned CDR3 sequences and most-parsimonious VDJ recombination scenarios with the TCRdist pipeline. In a later analysis, each TCR beta chain was defined by its CDR3 amino acid sequence together with its V-gene family, and reads lacking a unique V-gene family were excluded. To address suspected cross-contamination and a sequencing artifact, a later analysis removed over 500 highly shared, low-generation-probability nucleotide sequences. In a later analysis, a clonal expansion index for each public chain was calculated from normalized within-repertoire ranks of inferred template counts. In a later analysis, generation probabilities were computed using a VDJ recombination model fitted to out-of-frame rearrangements, and the results were checked against IGoR. Hypergeometric tests were used in a later analysis to score TCR-TCR, TCR-HLA and TCR-CMV co-occurrence, with a repertoire-size bias correction applied to the TCR pairs. To estimate false discovery rates, a later analysis permuted the HLA or CMV assignments 20 times. A later analysis grouped co-occurring TCRs with DBSCAN, adding TCRdist sequence similarity when clustering within HLA-allele-positive subsets. Co-occurrence clustering excluded repertoires with fewer than 30,000 or more than 120,000 public chains, plus five with anomalous nucleotide sharing. Held by TCRdb, this immuneACCESS table contains in-frame sequences only and omits some clones. Under half of the omission traces to an unresolved V gene where checked; the cause of the rest is unknown. That table supplies the V and J calls and clone size; D and trimming were determined from the DNA. The sample table records over 80,000 clones; more than 55% of these occur just once. The leading ten clones occupy about 5.4% of the sample.

This record belongs to a study of cytomegalovirus exposure and HLA in healthy donors (dated by TCRdb to 2016 to 2017). For the wider study: An earlier analysis of more than 550 of the donors reported around 280 Gb of sequence data and 100 million to 120 million unique TCR beta sequences obtained from some 170 million T cells. Roughly 300 gigabases of sequencing data and approximately 91 million unique TCR sequences made up an early release that covered several hundred HLA-typed donors. The genetic ancestry cluster associated with self-reported Caucasian donors included around four fifths of the approximately 400 genotyped donors. The aim of the study was to test whether cataloging public T cell receptors could identify signatures of past pathogen exposure. The T cell repertoires of 550 to 850 subjects were profiled by immunosequencing and related to cytomegalovirus serostatus. In addition to the first cohort of roughly 700 subjects, a separate validation cohort of 130 or so different subjects was used. To predict cytomegalovirus infection status, the study combined high-throughput TCR immunosequencing, statistical association of individual TCRs with disease status, and machine learning. To study patterns of TCR occurrence, a later analysis re-analyzed previously published TCR beta repertoires from hundreds of donors and added high-resolution HLA genotyping. In the later analysis, no new phenotypic data were used to find candidate immune exposures; instead, reliance was placed on TCR beta sequences and their occurrence across donors. An earlier analysis of about 600 of the donors used high-throughput TCR beta sequencing to judge whether each TCR beta V gene segment behaved as functional or pseudogenic. Donor age, sex, ethnicity and CMV serostatus were compiled together with the repertoire data. In a later genetic analysis, genome-wide SNP genotypes for 398 of the 666 donors were used, and that subset was treated as a discovery cohort. Every repertoire in the discovery cohort had been generated on one and the same sequencing platform. Class I and class II HLA loci were covered by the typing at four-digit resolution. Typing coverage varied by locus: roughly 629-640 donors for A, B, C, DRB1 and DQB1; approximately 500 for DQA1; approximately 570 for DPA1; approximately 450 for DPB1. Roughly five DR-DQ haplotypes were handled as single units for association and clustering, since linkage in the cohort was strong. Among about 390 genotyped donors of the cohort, an average of approximately 240,000 unique TCR beta nucleotide sequences were sequenced per donor, roughly 20% of them non-productive.

Taken from the germline V gene (reference sequence), the CDR1 and CDR2 loops are MNHEY and SMNVEV. The CDR3 covers 13 residues, taking in both the cysteine and the phenylalanine. The read is trimmed to its CDR3 DNA, 39 bases read in frame from base 1. V gives up 6 bases and J gives up 6 bases, and the segment between their germline ends measures 15 bases. Findings and caveats that apply to the study as a whole: V-gene and J-gene trimming of TCR beta chains was associated with a missense DCLRE1C variant in a later genetic analysis, and the association was replicated in an independent cohort. The classifier was reported to diagnose cytomegalovirus status with high specificity and sensitivity in both the original and validation cohorts. A later analysis found that most CMV-associated TCR beta chains appeared HLA-restricted, with HLA associations seemingly driven largely by CMV exposure. Some IMGT-functional V segments, including TRBV6-2 and TRBV6-3, could not be told apart with the 87-base-pair reads, so those segments were excluded. In an earlier analysis of approximately 600 of the donors, most TCR beta V segments were observed in productive rearrangements about 90% or about 30% of the time, broadly matching IMGT annotations. The sequencing pipeline was judged likely to have produced a cluster of highly shared sequence variants as a technical artifact. For the cohort, immune exposure information was limited to CMV serostatus. When HLA alleles, especially DR and DQ, strongly co-occurred, TCR associations were difficult to assign to individual alleles. Sequencing depth was assumed to be roughly uniform across donors in the presence/absence analyses, though that assumption may not hold. Because some donors lacked HLA typing at each locus, the association tests relied only on the typed subset. Correlated functional status among segregating V segments might reflect linkage disequilibrium, but an unknown experimental factor could not be ruled out. A further reported finding was that TCR beta sequences accurately predicted the HLA-A and HLA-B alleles for most subjects in the first cohort. In a later analysis, several top co-occurrence clusters were reported to appear linked to parvovirus B19, influenza, CMV and Epstein-Barr virus. The earlier analysis of 587 of the donors excluded some 15 rarely observed V segments, including chromosome 9 orphons, because counts were too low. Compared with the approximately 700-donor mean, donors in an Asian-associated ancestry cluster had fewer N-insertions in productive TCRs, according to a later genetic analysis. A later analysis associated about 17,000 TCR beta sequences with specific HLA alleles at a false discovery rate of 0.05. A later analysis found that TCR association rates varied across HLA loci, with DRB1 alleles showing the most associated TCRs and HLA-C alleles the fewest. Across donors, most TCR sequences were observed very rarely, whereas some public TCRs were present in many individuals. A total of some 180 TCR beta chains were listed by the study as associated with cytomegalovirus. A later analysis found that HLA-associated TCR beta chains were more clonally expanded and had lower generation probabilities than equally common non-associated chains. This cohort had only TCR beta chains sequenced, and the lack of alpha or paired-chain data limited which features could be detected. It was suggested by the authors that the approach could potentially be generalized to other disease states and immunological phenotypes. Three of the identified cytomegalovirus-associated TCR beta chains were confirmed in vitro to be specific for cytomegalovirus antigens.

The sequence was obtained from a boy younger than 18 in good health and CMV-seropositive. In this chain, TRBV27 is recombined with TRBJ2-7, and perhaps TRBD1 as D gene, on 6 matching bases. Sequences were obtained from PBMCs. In nucleotides, the sequence is TGTGCCAGCAGGCCGAATGGGGGCGGCGAGCAGTACTTC. It translates to CASRPNGGGEQYF.